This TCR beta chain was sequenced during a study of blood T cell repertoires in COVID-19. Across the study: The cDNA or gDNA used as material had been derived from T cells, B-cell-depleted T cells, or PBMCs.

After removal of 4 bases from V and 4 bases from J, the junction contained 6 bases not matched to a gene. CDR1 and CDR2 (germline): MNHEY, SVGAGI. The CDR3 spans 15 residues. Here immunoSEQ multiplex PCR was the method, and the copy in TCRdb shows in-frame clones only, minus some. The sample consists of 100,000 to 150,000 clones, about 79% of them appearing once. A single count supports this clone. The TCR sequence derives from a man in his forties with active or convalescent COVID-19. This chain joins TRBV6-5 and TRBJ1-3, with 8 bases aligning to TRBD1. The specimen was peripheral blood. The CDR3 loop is CASSFVTGAGNTIYF. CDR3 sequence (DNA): TGTGCCAGCAGTTTCGTGACAGGGGCGGGAAACACCATATATTTT.